The 28 T cell receptor beta chains below were found in one sample sequenced in a study of early T cells in non-severe SARS-CoV-2 infection. Each CDR3 protein gets one entry after TCRdb re-called the 5' RACE reads with MiXCR. This table has about 48,000 distinct CDR3 sequences, over 5% appearing once. Input material: whole blood. Receptors originate from an adult who was a healthcare worker with PCR-confirmed SARS-CoV-2 infection or an uninfected control (not recorded which).

This clonotype was seen more than once but under ten times. The genes are TRBV10-3 and TRBJ1-1; D not certain. Germline V CDR1 and CDR2: ENHRY, SYGVKD. V shed 6 bases and J shed 4 bases, with 9 bases lying between them. This CDR3 is 12 amino acids long. CDR3 amino acids: CAIRPWGTEAFF. The CDR3 DNA reads as TGTGCCATCAGACCTTGGGGCACTGAAGCTTTCTTT.

In this sample, this clonotype turned up many times. The chain is built from TRBV29-1 and TRBJ1-2; the match to TRBD1 covers 9 bases. V lost 0 bases to trimming and J lost 4 bases; unmatched junction nucleotides: 3. The CDR3 is 14 amino acids. Germline V gene sequence: CDR1 SQVTM, CDR2 ANQGSEA. CDR3 coding DNA: TGCAGCGTTGAAGAGGGACAGGGCAGCTATGGCTACACCTTC. It yields the protein CSVEEGQGSYGYTF.

This clonotype was seen ten or more times. The gene calls are TRBV7-8 and TRBJ1-6; D is perhaps TRBD1 (5 bases). Germline values: CDR1 SGHVS, CDR2 FQNEAQ. There are 13 residues in the CDR3. V lost 1 base to trimming and J lost 7 bases, with 5 bases between them. This CDR3 is CASSLGQNSPLHF. The CDR3 coding sequence is TGTGCCAGCAGCTTAGGACAGAATTCACCCCTCCACTTT.

In its sample, this clonotype was seen a few times. The chain joins TRBV14 to TRBJ2-5; 9 positions agree with TRBD2. V was pared by 3 bases and J by 3 bases, with 2 bases of the junction left unmatched. This CDR3 is built from 14 residues. CDR1 and CDR2 from the germline V gene are SGHDN and FVKESK. CDR3 nucleotide sequence: TGTGCCAGCAGCCAGTTAGCGGGAGAAGAGACCCAGTACTTC. This encodes CASSQLAGEETQYF.

With regard to this clonotype: Possible read error: a much larger clone is one base away. The J gene is TRBJ2-5, the V gene TRBV19, with 12 positions matching TRBD2. This CDR3 region has 17 residues. The V gene's germline CDR1 is LNHDA and CDR2 SQIVND (reference sequence). CDR3 loop: CVSSIDLLAGGQETQYF. DNA of the CDR3: TGTGTCAGTAGTATAGATCTGCTAGCGGGGGGGCAAGAGACCCAGTACTTC.

This clonotype has a count of ten or more. CDR3 amino acids: CASSTGTGGETQYF. In DNA, the CDR3 is TGCGCCAGCAGCACCGGGACAGGGGGAGAGACCCAGTACTTC. The chain uses TRBV5-1 and TRBJ2-5; the match to TRBD1 covers 11 bases. CDR1 SGHRS and CDR2 YFSETQ come from the germline V gene. Unmatched junction bases numbered 3, after V lost 4 bases and J lost 4 bases. The CDR3 consists of 14 residues.

The chain carries TRBV12-3 or TRBV12-4 and TRBJ2-1; TRBD2 might be the D (7 bases). Trimming stripped 7 bases from V and 5 bases from J, with 15 bases between. There are 14 residues in the CDR3. The CDR3, as DNA: TGTGCCAGCATCACTGGGGGGGCAAACAATGAGCAGTTCTTC. This encodes CASITGGANNEQFF.

This clonotype was seen a handful of times. The chain has TRBV10-1 and TRBJ2-2; 8 positions agree with TRBD2. CDR3 length equals 16 residues. The germline gives CDR1 WNHNN, CDR2 SYGVQD (reference sequence). V shed 5 bases, J shed 1 base, and the junction held 6 bases outside the gene matches. Written as DNA, the CDR3 is TGCGCCAGCAGTCGTTCCAGCGGGAGGAACACCGGGGAGCTGTTTTTT. Its translation is CASSRSSGRNTGELFF.

At least ten counts were recorded for this clonotype. The CDR3 region is CASSSRAGADYGYTF. The CDR3 DNA sequence: TGTGCCAGCTCATCGCGGGCAGGGGCAGACTATGGCTACACCTTC. J is TRBJ1-2 and V is TRBV18, with D possibly being TRBD1 (6 bases). Between the trimmed V and J ends, which lost 5 bases and 3 bases, there was a span of 16 bases. This CDR3 spans 15 amino acids. CDR1 is KGHSH and CDR2 is LQKENI in the germline V gene.

At least ten counts were recorded for this clonotype. This chain links TRBV5-1 with TRBJ2-7; possible D gene TRBD1, 6 bases. CDR1 and CDR2 (germline): SGHRS, YFSETQ. The CDR3 spans 14 residues. Between the trimmed V and J ends, which lost 4 bases and 6 bases, there was a span of 17 bases. CDR3 coding DNA: TGCGCCAGCAGCCAACAGGGCTTTGAAGGCGAGCAGTACTTC. Protein product: CASSQQGFEGEQYF.

This clonotype was detected many times. V is TRBV20-1 and J is TRBJ2-1, with D unclear. The CDR3 is 11 amino acids. The V gene lost 0 bases and the J gene lost 8 bases, with 5 bases spanning the gap. Per germline, CDR1 DFQATT and CDR2 SNEGSKA (reference sequence). The CDR3 reads CSARDFDEQFF. In DNA form, the CDR3 reads TGCAGTGCTAGAGATTTTGATGAGCAGTTCTTC.

This clonotype was counted ten times or more. The gene calls are TRBV20-1 and TRBJ1-1; D is ambiguous. Germline V lookup: CDR1 DFQATT, CDR2 SNEGSKA (reference sequence). The CDR3 loop spans 12 amino acids. V dropped 6 bases and J dropped 1 base, with 9 bases sitting between them. The CDR3 nucleotides read TGCAGTGCGAGATGGGGGAACACTGAAGCTTTCTTT. Protein sequence: CSARWGNTEAFF.

This clonotype was seen a handful of times. The J gene is TRBJ1-2, the V gene TRBV29-1; D unresolved. Germline loops: CDR1 SQVTM, CDR2 ANQGSEA. V dropped 3 bases and J dropped 8 bases, with 4 bases sitting between them. The CDR3 sequence is 9 residues long. The CDR3 sequence: CSVDRGYTF. The CDR3 DNA follows: TGCAGCGTTGACAGGGGCTACACCTTC.

This clonotype was recorded many times. The DNA of the CDR3 is TGTGCCAGCAGTCCAAGGACTAGCGGGGGGGCCTACGAGCAGTACTTC. This sequence encodes CASSPRTSGGAYEQYF. The V and J genes are TRBV12-3 or TRBV12-4 and TRBJ2-7; TRBD2 matches 15 bases. The CDR3 extends over 16 amino acids. V was clipped by 5 bases and J by 2 bases; unmatched bases: 4.

There are many counts of this clonotype. The V gene is TRBV27, the J gene TRBJ2-7; possibly TRBD1 for D (6 bases). Between the trimmed V and J ends, which lost 6 bases and 3 bases, there was a span of 15 bases. Per the germline V gene, CDR1 is MNHEY and CDR2 is SMNVEV (reference sequence). CDR3 length: 14 residues. CDR3 in amino acids: CASSSPVQGYEQYF. The DNA for the CDR3 is TGTGCCAGCAGCTCCCCGGTACAGGGCTACGAGCAGTACTTC.

The rearrangement joins TRBV10-2 to TRBJ2-5, with unresolved D. The germline V and J ends were trimmed by 2 bases and 7 bases, with 5 bases remaining between them. Germline V gives CDR1 WSHSY, CDR2 SAAADI. CDR3 length equals 11 residues. CDR3 sequence: CASSEGGTQYF. CDR3 DNA: TGCGCCAGCAGTGAGGGTGGGACCCAGTACTTC.

The chain uses TRBV7-2 and TRBJ2-5, with 9 nucleotides matching TRBD1. Per germline, CDR1 SGHTA and CDR2 FQGNSA. The CDR3 length is 17 residues. Trimming at V came to 5 bases and at J to 1 base, leaving 11 bases not matched to a gene. CDR3 region: CASSRTGAGSSQETQYF. The CDR3 nucleotides read TGTGCCAGCAGCAGGACAGGGGCCGGTTCCTCCCAAGAGACCCAGTACTTC.

J is TRBJ1-2 and V is TRBV20-1; perhaps TRBD1 as D (6 bases). Per the germline V gene, CDR1 is DFQATT and CDR2 is SNEGSKA (reference sequence). The CDR3 contains 13 residues. The germline V and J ends were trimmed by 5 bases and 8 bases, with 18 bases remaining between them. The chain's CDR3 is CSAAPRGIIGYTF. CDR3 sequence (DNA): TGCAGTGCTGCGCCCAGGGGTATTATCGGCTACACCTTC.

The table lists this clonotype with many counts. The chain couples TRBV7-9 to TRBJ2-7; 7 positions agree with TRBD1. This CDR3 is built from 13 residues. With 5 bases clipped from V and 3 bases from J, the junction kept 4 bases outside the gene matches. In germline, CDR1 is SEHNR, CDR2 FQNEAQ (reference sequence). The CDR3 region is CASSGTERYEQYF. CDR3 nucleotide sequence: TGTGCCAGCAGCGGGACAGAGCGCTACGAGCAGTACTTC.

As for this clonotype: A much bigger clone sits one base away, suggesting this may be a read error. The chain couples TRBV20-1 to TRBJ1-2; maybe TRBD1 (5 bases). The V gene's germline CDR1 is DFQATT and CDR2 SNEGSKA (reference sequence). The CDR3 is made up of 12 amino acids. Here the CDR3 DNA reads TGCAGGGCAACCTCCGGGGGCTATGGCTACACCTTC. Translated: CRATSGGYGYTF.

This clonotype was seen many times. This rearrangement joins TRBV4-2 to TRBJ1-3; 9 bases agree with TRBD1. There are 16 residues in the CDR3. The V and J ends lost 0 bases and 4 bases, in that order; junction bases with no gene match: 4. Germline lookup yields CDR1 LGHNA and CDR2 YNFKEQ. The CDR3 sequence: CASSQDGTGSGNTIYF. The CDR3 nucleotides are TGTGCCAGCAGCCAAGATGGGACAGGGTCGGGAAACACCATATATTTT.

This clonotype was observed many times. The J gene is TRBJ2-7, the V gene TRBV5-1; weak D call: TRBD1 (6 bases). V was cut by 5 bases and J by 2 bases, with 14 bases left in between. The CDR3 sequence is 14 residues long. The germline CDR1 and CDR2 sequences are SGHRS and YFSETQ. The CDR3 coding sequence is TGCGCCAGCAGACGAACCTCAGGGGCCTACGAGCAGTACTTC. Its translation: CASRRTSGAYEQYF. The full variable domain, with the rest looked up from reference TRBV5-1 and TRBJ2-7, is KAGVTQTPRYLIKTRGQQVTLSCSPISGHRSVSWYQQTPGQGLQFLFEYFSETQRNKGNFPGRFSGRQFSNSRSEMNVSTLELGDSALYLCASRRTSGAYEQYFGPGTRLTVT.

This clonotype has a count of ten or more. CDR3 residues: CASSQAPGGYTF. The CDR3 DNA reads as TGCGCCAGCAGCCAAGCCCCAGGGGGCTACACCTTC. This chain connects TRBV4-1 to TRBJ1-2; D might be TRBD1 (5 bases). Germline CDR1 MGHRA, CDR2 YSYEKL. The germline V and J ends were trimmed by 1 base and 8 bases, with 8 bases remaining between them. The CDR3 loop spans 12 amino acids.

Ten or more counts support this clonotype. This chain links TRBV5-1 with TRBJ1-3; weak D call: TRBD1 (5 bases). The length of the CDR3 is 16 residues. V lost 0 bases and J lost 0, with 10 bases in between. Germline V CDR1 and CDR2: SGHRS, YFSETQ. CDR3 DNA: TGCGCCAGCAGCTTGGCCAACGGGGGCTCTGGAAACACCATATATTTT. It is translated as CASSLANGGSGNTIYF.

J is TRBJ2-1 and V is TRBV21-1; the table's TRBD2 call for D was not verified on the DNA. TRBV21-1 is shown as a pseudogene. This CDR3 is 18 amino acids long. Here the CDR3 DNA reads TGTGCCAGCAGCAAATCCGGCTGCGGGTCGCAGTCCTACAATGAGCAGTTCTTC. Protein sequence: CASSKSGCGSQSYNEQFF.

This clonotype was seen repeatedly, ten times or more. The chain joins TRBV11-2 to TRBJ2-3; TRBD1 aligns across 7 bases. Trimming at V came to 4 bases and at J to 4 bases, leaving 11 bases not matched to a gene. Per germline, CDR1 SGHAT and CDR2 FQNNGV. The CDR3 is 16 residues long. The CDR3 DNA follows: TGTGCCAGCAGCTCGACTCCCGGGACAGTTTCAGATACGCAGTATTTT. This encodes CASSSTPGTVSDTQYF.

This clonotype was observed a few times. This sequence joins TRBV20-1 and TRBJ2-7, with a tentative D call TRBD2 (6 bases). CDR1 DFQATT and CDR2 SNEGSKA come from the germline V gene (reference sequence). The V end was cut by 3 bases, the J end by 3 bases, with 9 bases between. CDR3 length equals 12 residues. The CDR3 region is CSASGGRYEQYF. In DNA form, the CDR3 reads TGCAGTGCTAGCGGGGGTCGCTACGAGCAGTACTTC.

This clonotype was observed at least ten times. CDR3 DNA sequence: TGTGCCAGCTCACCCCCGCCGCCAGATACGCAGTATTTT. It codes for CASSPPPPDTQYF. The V call is TRBV18, the J call TRBJ2-3; no clear D gene. The CDR3 has 13 residues. Germline V gene sequence: CDR1 KGHSH, CDR2 LQKENI. Trimming pared 3 bases from V and 4 bases from J, leaving 8 bases between.